Listed below are T cell receptor beta chains from one sample, sequenced in a study of OX40 agonist ivuxolimab in advanced cancers. Repertoires were generated with immunoSEQ multiplex PCR, while TCRdb's copy carries only in-frame clones and drops some. The sample shows 80,000 or so clones, just under 90% of them seen only once. The specimen was CD4+ or CD8+ T cells sorted from blood, collected in a trial of the OX40 agonist ivuxolimab. These receptor sequences come from an adult with an advanced solid tumor such as melanoma, head and neck, liver or kidney cancer. The conserved cysteine and the conserved F or W are not part of the CDR3 here.

V	J	CDR3
TRBV30	TRBJ2-7	AWSVRQLEQY
TRBV5-5	TRBJ2-7	ASSLVGGGTPGEQY
TRBV2	TRBJ2-7	ASARGSYEQY
TRBV7-2	TRBJ2-1	ASSLESGPRLGI
TRBV5-1	TRBJ2-1	ASSFVGVGGNEQF
TRBV5-6	TRBJ2-5	ASSLGPTQETQY
TRBV23-1	TRBJ2-1	ASSPPGGSSYNEQF
TRBV27	TRBJ2-3	ASSLGTSGSRTDTQY
TRBV7-2	TRBJ1-6	ASSPSGSPLH
TRBV11-3	TRBJ2-5	ASSLGGRETQY
TRBV7-2	TRBJ2-7	ASSLRWTGGSEQY
TRBV6-5	TRBJ2-3	ASSYYLTGRTDTQY
TRBV11-2	TRBJ1-3	ASSLDLGSAGNTIY
TRBV4-2	TRBJ1-3	ASSRTDTSTIY
TRBV5-1	TRBJ2-2	ASSSGDRWAGELF
TRBV7-2	TRBJ1-1	ASSKDSWNTEAF
TRBV7-6	TRBJ2-5	ASSLGLAGGPGETQY
TRBV5-1	TRBJ1-3	ASSLGTGGNTIY
TRBV28	TRBJ1-2	ASRGAGTGDYGYT
TRBV19	TRBJ1-4	ASSIRTATNEKLF
TRBV2	TRBJ2-2	ASRDPDRLFGTGELF
TRBV28	TRBJ1-5	ASSLEVNQPQH
TRBV5-1	TRBJ2-1	ASSLDAGSYNEQF
TRBV5-1	TRBJ2-1	ASSLDSRYNEQF
TRBV6-5	TRBJ2-5	ASTPPGRETQY
TRBV30	TRBJ1-5	AWTGQGNQPQH
TRBV6-1	TRBJ2-2	ASGRNRAGELF
TRBV10-3	TRBJ2-5	AISRDIQETQY
TRBV30	TRBJ1-4	AWSPGTKGEKLF
TRBV2	TRBJ1-3	ASSEQSSGNTIY
TRBV2	TRBJ2-5	ASLAGVGKETQY
TRBV2	TRBJ2-2	ALSPLGQGNTGELF
TRBV29-1	TRBJ2-5	SVGTSGGPQETQY
TRBV7-2	TRBJ2-5	ASSLFGETQY
TRBV27	TRBJ2-1	ASSSSGGNNEQF
TRBV18	TRBJ1-2	ASSPPMGRSLYGYT
TRBV25-1	TRBJ1-3	ASSLQGGDTIY
TRBV5-1	TRBJ2-3	ASSPPEGGNTQY
TRBV15	TRBJ2-7	ATSREGLALYEQY
TRBV4-1	TRBJ2-3	ASSQRKGQGTSTDTQY
TRBV5-6	TRBJ1-6	ASSLATSPLH
TRBV2	TRBJ1-2	ASSVYRTYGYT
TRBV2	TRBJ2-2	ASSADRVVTGELF
TRBV5-1	TRBJ1-2	ASSSQSGSYGYT